The 10 T cell receptor beta chains below all came from one sample that was sequenced in a study of CD8 T cells in ankylosing spondylitis. TCRdb re-called the 5' RACE reads with MiXCR, one entry per CDR3 protein. The sample includes fewer than 250,000 distinct CDR3 sequences, about 10% seen only once; the top ten take around 3%. The material sequenced was blood, either unsorted or a sorted T cell fraction (not recorded which). These receptors were obtained from a male donor with ankylosing spondylitis or in good health (not recorded which).

Many counts were recorded for this clonotype. The chain is built from TRBV20-1 and TRBJ2-1; 15 bases agree with TRBD2. With V trimmed by 4 bases and J by 0 bases, 7 bases remained unmatched. Germline CDR1 is DFQATT and CDR2 is SNEGSKA (reference sequence). This CDR3 spans 18 amino acids. CDR3 in amino acids: CSAKGLAGGLSSYNEQFF. CDR3 DNA: TGCAGTGCTAAGGGACTAGCGGGAGGTCTTAGCTCCTACAATGAGCAGTTCTTC.

This clonotype occurred many times. This chain joins TRBV15 and TRBJ2-3, with D perhaps matching TRBD2 (5 bases). This CDR3 spans 15 amino acids. The germline V gene has CDR1 LNHNV and CDR2 YYDKDF (reference sequence). Trimming left V 4 bases short and J 2 bases short, with 13 bases between. Here the CDR3 DNA reads TGTGCCACCAGCACTAGCAATGCACCCACAGATACGCAGTATTTT. Translation gives CATSTSNAPTDTQYF. The full variable domain, in which reference TRBV15 and TRBJ2-3 provide the parts outside the CDR3, is DAMVIQNPRYQVTQFGKPVTLSCSQTLNHNVMYWYQQKSSQAPKLLFHYYDKDFNNEADTPDNFQSRRPNTSFCFLDIRSPGLGDTAMYLCATSTSNAPTDTQYFGPGTRLTVL.

This clonotype was picked up many times. This chain joins TRBV14 and TRBJ2-7; D is possibly TRBD1 or TRBD2 (5 bases each). CDR1 and CDR2 from the germline V gene are SGHDN and FVKESK. Trimming took off 0 bases at V and 3 bases at J, with 18 bases between the two ends. The CDR3 has 17 amino acids. The CDR3 DNA reads TGTGCCAGCAGCCAAGACGACCGGGACCGTTTTCACTACGAGCAGTACTTC. As protein: CASSQDDRDRFHYEQYF.

This clonotype was seen many times. The gene calls are TRBV25-1 and TRBJ2-5, with D possibly matching TRBD1 (6 bases). Germline CDR1 reads MGHDK; CDR2 reads SYGVNS. Trimming removed 2 bases at V and 5 bases at J, with 12 bases between. This CDR3 has 14 amino acids. In nucleotides, the CDR3 is TGTGCCAGCAGTGAAGCAGGGGCTGTGGAGACCCAGTACTTC. Translation gives CASSEAGAVETQYF.

This clonotype was counted between two and nine times. The gene calls are TRBV3-1 and TRBJ1-3; TRBD1 might be the D (5 bases). The CDR3 runs to 12 residues. Trimming shortened V by 8 bases and J by 9 bases, and 14 bases separated the two germline ends. Germline V gene data show CDR1 as LGHDT and CDR2 as YNNKEL (reference sequence). The CDR3 loop is CASGDALGTIYF. For the CDR3, the DNA is TGTGCCAGCGGGGACGCTTTGGGCACCATATATTTT. The variable domain in full, completed from reference TRBV3-1 and TRBJ1-3, reads DTAVSQTPKYLVTQMGNDKSIKCEQNLGHDTMYWYKQDSKKFLKIMFSYNNKELIINETVPNRFSPKSPDKAHLNLHINSLELGDSAVYFCASGDALGTIYFGEGSWLTVV.

This clonotype appeared many times. The chain employs TRBV2 and TRBJ1-6; 7 nucleotides agree with TRBD1. This CDR3 has 14 residues. V lost 8 bases to trimming and J lost 8 bases; unmatched junction nucleotides: 9. The germline CDR1 and CDR2 sequences are SNHLY and FYNNEI. The CDR3, as DNA: TGTGCCAGCGAAGGGGACAGCGCTTATTCACCCCTCCACTTT. Its protein product is CASEGDSAYSPLHF.

This clonotype was counted ten times or more. This chain links TRBV6-4 with TRBJ1-1; D possibly corresponds to TRBD1 (6 bases). CDR1 MRHNA and CDR2 SNTAGT come from the germline V gene. This CDR3 comprises 16 residues. V lost 2 bases and J lost 1, with 14 bases in between. CDR3 amino acids: CASSDGAGDGNTEAFF. The CDR3 bases are TGTGCCAGCAGTGACGGGGCAGGGGACGGGAACACTGAAGCTTTCTTT.

This clonotype was seen more than once but under ten times. A much larger clone lies a single base off, so this may be a read error. Here the CDR3 reads CASSEGLAGYNEQFF. The CDR3 region has the DNA TGTGCCAGCAGCGAGGGACTAGCGGGGTACAATGAGCAGTTCTTC. This sequence joins TRBV7-7 and TRBJ2-1; 13 positions match TRBD2. This CDR3 spans 15 amino acids. CDR1 is SSHAT and CDR2 is FNYEAQ in the germline V gene (reference sequence). V shed 5 bases, J shed 4 bases, and the junction held 2 bases outside the gene matches.

Comment on this clonotype: A single base separates this from a much larger clone, so it may be a read error. This chain uses TRBV7-8 with TRBJ2-3; TRBD2 matches 7 bases. The CDR3 loop spans 17 amino acids. Germline V gene data show CDR1 as SGHVS and CDR2 as FQNEAQ. DNA of the CDR3: TGTACCAGCAGCCATCCCGCGGGACTACTACTCACAGATACGCAGTATTTT. This translates into CTSSHPAGLLLTDTQYF.

V gene TRBV11-1 combines with J gene TRBJ1-1; D uncertain. CDR1 is SGHAT and CDR2 is FQDESV in the germline V gene (reference sequence). The CDR3 contains 12 residues. Between the trimmed V and J ends, which lost 1 base and 11 bases, there was a span of 11 bases. The CDR3 region is CASSLEGSKAFF. In DNA, the CDR3 is TGTGCCAGCAGCTTAGAAGGATCTAAGGCTTTCTTT.